The 30 T cell receptor beta chains below come from one sample, sequenced in a study of blood T cell repertoires in COVID-19. Sequenced by immunoSEQ multiplex PCR; TCRdb stores in-frame clones only, minus some. The sample comprises approximately 75,000 clones, 75% to 90% of which are singletons, and 5.5% to 7% rests with the top ten. The sample consisted of peripheral blood. The receptors derive from an elderly man with COVID-19, enrolled during active disease.

Worth noting for this clone: At one boundary the junction diverges from the germline segment, which might be a read error. The chain links TRBV28 to TRBJ2-2; weak D call: TRBD2 (6 bases). The V gene's germline CDR1 is MDHEN and CDR2 SYDVKM. The CDR3 length is 14 residues. The CDR3 region has the DNA TGTGCCAGCAGTTTGGGCGGGAACACTGGGGAGCTGTTTTTT. Amino acid sequence: CASSLGGNTGELFF.

The CDR3 loop is CASSRTGRNTGELFF. The CDR3 bases are TGTGCCAGTAGCAGGACAGGGAGGAACACCGGGGAGCTGTTTTTT. V usage is TRBV19 and J usage is TRBJ2-2; 8 bases are shared with TRBD1. The CDR3 is made up of 15 amino acids. Germline-derived CDR1 and CDR2 are LNHDA and SQIVND (reference sequence). The V segment lost 6 bases and the J segment 1 base; nucleotides outside the gene matches: 4.

The table lists this clone with a count of one. J is TRBJ2-5 and V is TRBV5-1, with D tentatively TRBD1 (5 bases). Germline V CDR1 and CDR2: SGHRS, YFSETQ. The ends were cut back, 0 bases at V and 3 bases at J, with 15 bases in the middle. The CDR3 totals 16 residues. The CDR3: CASSLAGSGWEETQYF. CDR3 sequence (DNA): TGCGCCAGCAGCTTGGCCGGTTCAGGGTGGGAAGAGACCCAGTACTTC.

The chain combines TRBV19 with TRBJ2-1; TRBD2 might be the D (5 bases). This CDR3 has 15 residues. The germline gives CDR1 LNHDA, CDR2 SQIVND (reference sequence). V was shortened by 3 bases and J by 6 bases, with 15 bases between the two germline ends. DNA of the CDR3: TGTGCCAGTAGTATGGTACGGGGTTGGGGCAATGAGCAGTTCTTC. Amino acids: CASSMVRGWGNEQFF.

The rearrangement uses TRBV2 and TRBJ1-2; no firm D call. Trimming cost V 5 bases and J 0 bases, with 7 bases left between them. CDR3 length: 13 amino acids. Looked up from germline, CDR1 is SNHLY and CDR2 is FYNNEI. In nucleotides, the CDR3 is TGTGCCAGCAGTCCAAGAGCTAACTATGGCTACACCTTC. Amino acid sequence: CASSPRANYGYTF.

The chain carries TRBV6-5 and TRBJ2-1; 8 bases are a match to TRBD1. This CDR3 is 15 amino acids long. Germline V gene lookup returns CDR1 MNHEY and CDR2 SVGAGI. With 6 bases clipped from V and 8 bases from J, the junction kept 12 bases outside the gene matches. The CDR3 region is CASRQGTGEGDEQFF. CDR3 nucleotide sequence: TGTGCCAGCAGGCAGGGGACAGGTGAAGGCGATGAGCAGTTCTTC.

This rearrangement joins TRBV6-6 to TRBJ1-1, with D tentatively TRBD1 (6 bases). The CDR3 is 15 amino acids. Trimming stripped 0 bases from V and 7 bases from J, with 15 bases between. Germline CDR1 is MNHNY and CDR2 is SVGAGI (reference sequence). In DNA, the CDR3 is TGTGCCAGCAGTTACTCGTCGGACAGCCCGTTTGAAGCTTTCTTT. This sequence encodes CASSYSSDSPFEAFF.

Only a few counts were recorded for this clone. The rearrangement joins TRBV7-9 to TRBJ1-1, with TRBD1 matching over 7 bases. Germline loops: CDR1 SEHNR, CDR2 FQNEAQ (reference sequence). V trimming: 5 bases; J trimming: 8 bases; junction bases outside the gene matches: 2. This CDR3 is 11 amino acids long. The CDR3 region has the DNA TGTGCCAGCAGCACGGACAGGGAAGCTTTCTTT. Translation: CASSTDREAFF.

This chain uses TRBV7-8 with TRBJ1-4; possibly TRBD1 for D (6 bases). The germline gives CDR1 SGHVS, CDR2 FQNEAQ. The CDR3 runs to 16 residues. V was shortened by 0 bases and J by 0 bases, with 8 bases between the two germline ends. CDR3 DNA: TGTGCCAGCAGCTTAGCCTCAGGGGCAACTAATGAAAAACTGTTTTTT. Translating gives CASSLASGATNEKLFF.

The chain links TRBV27 to TRBJ1-2, with TRBD1 matching over 9 bases. This CDR3 has 15 amino acids. V gave up 0 bases and J gave up 7 bases; unmatched junction bases: 6. Germline V lookup: CDR1 MNHEY, CDR2 SMNVEV (reference sequence). DNA for the CDR3: TGTGCCAGCAGTTTATCGGTCCCGGGACAGGGTGGCTACACCTTC. This gives the protein CASSLSVPGQGGYTF.

V gene TRBV6-2 or TRBV6-3 combines with J gene TRBJ1-2; D possibly corresponds to TRBD1 (5 bases). V lost 5 bases, J lost 7 bases, and 11 bases lay in between. CDR3 length: 12 amino acids. The V gene's germline CDR1 is MNHEY and CDR2 SVGEGT. CDR3 residues: CASSPGFSGYTF. DNA of the CDR3: TGTGCCAGCAGTCCAGGGTTCAGTGGCTACACCTTC.

The chain recombines TRBV5-6 with TRBJ1-1; D might be TRBD1 (5 bases). The CDR3 covers 16 residues. Trimming removed 5 bases at V and 6 bases at J, with 23 bases between. Germline V CDR1 and CDR2: SGHDT, YYEEEE. The CDR3: CASRGGAGRFGAEAFF. The CDR3 DNA reads as TGTGCCAGCAGAGGAGGGGCAGGGAGGTTTGGCGCTGAAGCTTTCTTT.

This clone was counted once. The chain combines TRBV29-1 with TRBJ2-7; 11 positions match TRBD2. Trimming cost V 4 bases and J 2 bases; bases outside gene matches: 10. The CDR3 is 16 residues long. Germline values: CDR1 SQVTM, CDR2 ANQGSEA. CDR3 nucleotides: TGCAGCGTTGCTCCCGGGACTAGCGGATATACCTACGAGCAGTACTTC. Translating gives CSVAPGTSGYTYEQYF.

The CDR3 sequence: CASSGGTARKAIYF. CDR3 DNA: TGTGCCAGCAGCGGCGGGACAGCCAGAAAGGCCATATATTTT. V is TRBV9 and J is TRBJ1-3, with 7 bases identical to TRBD1. J was trimmed by 11 bases and V by 3 bases; bases with no gene match: 11. Per germline, CDR1 SGDLS and CDR2 YYNGEE. The CDR3 has 14 residues.

The chain joins TRBV14 to TRBJ2-5, with a possible D match to TRBD1 (5 bases). CDR1 SGHDN and CDR2 FVKESK come from the germline V gene. V dropped 0 bases and J dropped 4 bases, with 21 bases sitting between them. The CDR3 sequence is 18 residues long. The CDR3 DNA is TGTGCCAGCAGCCAAGACAGGGTAGGACACCTCGTGCCAGAGACCCAGTACTTC. Translated, it gives CASSQDRVGHLVPETQYF.

The V and J genes are TRBV5-4 and TRBJ2-5; D call uncertain. The CDR3 runs 15 residues. Germline CDR1 and CDR2: SGHNT and YYREEE (reference sequence). Deletions cut 1 base from V and 2 bases from J, with 12 bases between. The CDR3: CASSLNQVGQETQYF. Written as DNA, the CDR3 is TGTGCCAGCAGCTTGAACCAGGTGGGTCAAGAGACCCAGTACTTC.

The genes are TRBV10-3 and TRBJ1-2, with TRBD1 as a possible D gene (6 bases). The CDR3 is 15 residues long. Trimming pared 7 bases from V and 8 bases from J, leaving 23 bases between. Germline CDR1 ENHRY, CDR2 SYGVKD. Here the CDR3 DNA reads TGTGCCATCATGGACGGTGGGGGCCTTAAAGGAGGCTACACCTTC. This encodes CAIMDGGGLKGGYTF.

The genes are TRBV6-5 and TRBJ1-4; D is uncertain. Per germline, CDR1 MNHEY and CDR2 SVGAGI. The CDR3 totals 15 residues. V was shortened by 0 bases and J by 4 bases, with 9 bases between the two germline ends. The CDR3: CASSYSGPINEKLFF. CDR3 in DNA: TGTGCCAGCAGTTACTCTGGGCCGATTAATGAAAAACTGTTTTTT.

As DNA, the CDR3 is TGTGCCAGCAGCATCGGGACAGGGGGAGTTCCTGAAAAACTGTTTTTT. As protein: CASSIGTGGVPEKLFF. This chain uses TRBV7-9 with TRBJ1-4; 11 bases line up with TRBD1. The J segment lost 7 bases and the V segment lost 5 bases, leaving 9 bases of the junction unmatched. This CDR3 has 16 residues. The V gene's germline CDR1 is SEHNR and CDR2 FQNEAQ (reference sequence).

This clone was detected only once. The rearrangement links TRBV10-3 to TRBJ2-5, with a possible D match to TRBD1 (6 bases). V lost 10 bases and J 0 bases, leaving 9 bases between the germline ends. The CDR3 consists of 12 residues. Germline V gives CDR1 ENHRY, CDR2 SYGVKD. CDR3 nucleotide sequence: TGTGCCACACAGGGCGACCAAGAGACCCAGTACTTC. The encoded protein is CATQGDQETQYF.

The chain carries TRBV5-6 and TRBJ2-4; D might be TRBD1 (7 bases). The germline V and J ends were trimmed by 4 bases and 0 bases, with 14 bases remaining between them. Germline V gene lookup returns CDR1 SGHDT and CDR2 YYEEEE. The CDR3 is made up of 16 amino acids. CDR3 DNA sequence: TGTGCCAGCAGCCGAACAGGGGACTTAGCCAAAAACATTCAGTACTTC. Residues: CASSRTGDLAKNIQYF.

The chain carries TRBV5-6 and TRBJ2-7, with 10 bases fitting TRBD2. Germline CDR1 and CDR2: SGHDT and YYEEEE. The CDR3 is made up of 16 amino acids. Trimming at V came to 4 bases and at J to 0 bases, leaving 7 bases not matched to a gene. In DNA form, the CDR3 reads TGTGCCAGCAGCCCCGCTCTAGCGGGGGTCTCCTACGAGCAGTACTTC. Protein product: CASSPALAGVSYEQYF. Full variable domain (rest looked up from reference TRBV5-6 and TRBJ2-7): DAGVTQSPTHLIKTRGQQVTLRCSPKSGHDTVSWYQQALGQGPQFIFQYYEEEERQRGNFPDRFSGHQFPNYSSELNVNALLLGDSALYLCASSPALAGVSYEQYFGPGTRLTVT.

The chain uses TRBV5-1 and TRBJ1-2, with 10 bases lining up with TRBD1. CDR1 is SGHRS and CDR2 is YFSETQ in the germline V gene. The V and J ends lost 2 bases and 7 bases, in that order; junction bases with no gene match: 5. This CDR3 has 14 amino acids. CDR3 sequence (DNA): TGCGCCAGCAGCTTACCCGGACAGGGGGGTGGCTACACCTTC. Its translation: CASSLPGQGGGYTF.

This chain connects TRBV19 to TRBJ2-5; 11 bases match TRBD2. CDR1 is LNHDA and CDR2 is SQIVND in the germline V gene (reference sequence). The CDR3 is made up of 17 amino acids. J gave up 2 bases and V 5 bases, and 10 bases lay outside the gene matches. The CDR3 DNA reads TGTGCCAGTAGTTCCTATATAGCGGGGGGGCATCAAGAGACCCAGTACTTC. Its translation: CASSSYIAGGHQETQYF.

J is TRBJ1-2 and V is TRBV18; 7 nucleotides match TRBD1. Trimming removed 3 bases from V and 7 bases from J; junction bases left unmatched: 2. Per the germline V gene, CDR1 is KGHSH and CDR2 is LQKENI. The CDR3 has 12 residues. The CDR3 DNA is TGTGCCAGCTCACCTGGACAGGTTGGCTACACCTTC. The encoded protein is CASSPGQVGYTF.

The chain links TRBV6-5 to TRBJ1-2; the match to TRBD1 covers 7 bases. Germline CDR1 is MNHEY and CDR2 is SVGAGI. The CDR3 extends over 14 amino acids. V lost 6 bases, J lost 12 bases, and 16 bases stayed unmatched. The CDR3 spells CASSTQGTWGVDTF. CDR3 nucleotides: TGTGCCAGCAGCACACAGGGGACCTGGGGGGTCGACACCTTC.

This clone was seen only a few times. The chain has TRBV7-2 and TRBJ2-3, with D perhaps TRBD1 (6 bases). CDR3 length: 14 amino acids. Germline CDR1 reads SGHTA; CDR2 reads FQGNSA. V lost 5 bases and J 0 bases, leaving 9 bases between the germline ends. CDR3 sequence reads: CASSPGQSTDTQYF. The CDR3 DNA reads as TGTGCCAGCAGCCCCGGACAGAGCACAGATACGCAGTATTTT.

The genes are TRBV3-1 (or the pseudogene TRBV3-2) and TRBJ2-2; a weak D match, TRBD1 (6 bases). Deletions cut 0 bases from V and 4 bases from J, with 9 bases between. The CDR3 is 15 amino acids. The germline V gene encodes CDR1 LGHDT and CDR2 YNNKEL (reference sequence). DNA for the CDR3: TGTGCCAGCAGCCAAGATTGGACAGTCACCGGGGAGCTGTTTTTT. Translated, it gives CASSQDWTVTGELFF.

This clone has a handful of counts. The chain carries TRBV19 and TRBJ2-3; a weak D match, TRBD1 (5 bases). V was pared by 3 bases and J by 2 bases, with 9 bases between. The V gene's germline CDR1 is LNHDA and CDR2 SQIVND (reference sequence). The CDR3 runs 14 residues. Written as DNA, the CDR3 is TGTGCCAGTAGTATTGGACAAATCACAGATACGCAGTATTTT. Its translation: CASSIGQITDTQYF.

This clone occurred once. The V and J genes are TRBV5-5 and TRBJ1-5; 7 bases line up with TRBD1. The CDR3 runs 14 residues. The trim removed 3 bases at V and 2 bases at J, leaving 2 bases unmatched. Germline V gives CDR1 SGHKS, CDR2 YYEKEE (reference sequence). The CDR3 nucleotides are TGTGCCAGCAGCTCCCAGGGGGGCAATCAGCCCCAGCATTTT. This encodes CASSSQGGNQPQHF.